These T cell receptor beta chains were read from a single sample in a study of CD8 T cells in Susac syndrome. MiXCR, run by TCRdb on the immunoSEQ multiplex PCR reads, gives a single entry per CDR3 protein. The sample records under 150,000 distinct CDR3 sequences, approximately 94% being singletons. The sample consisted of CD4+ T cells from PBMCs. The receptors here all came from a human donor with Susac syndrome. The CDR3 runs from the conserved cysteine through the conserved F or W. The order of the fields is D gene, J gene, V gene, clone size, CDR3 DNA, CDR3 protein. D genes are given only for firm matches. Not all rows give a size; the values are once, few, many and, for expanded clones, a class.

d_gene: TRBD1; j_gene: TRBJ1-5; v_gene: TRBV4-1; abundance: NA; CDR3nt: TGCGCCAGCAGCCAGACCAGGGGGCGCGAACAGCCCCAGCATTTT; CDR3aa: CASSQTRGREQPQHF
d_gene: NA; j_gene: TRBJ2-5; v_gene: TRBV5-4; abundance: NA; CDR3nt: TGTGCCAGCAGTACCCTTCAAGAGACCCAGTACTTC; CDR3aa: CASSTLQETQYF
d_gene: NA; j_gene: TRBJ1-2; v_gene: TRBV12-3/TRBV12-4; abundance: NA; CDR3nt: TGTGCCAGCGCACCAGGGGATGGCTACACCTTC; CDR3aa: CASAPGDGYTF
d_gene: NA; j_gene: TRBJ1-1; v_gene: TRBV3-1; abundance: NA; CDR3nt: TGTGCCAGCAGCCAAGAAGTGGCCCCGAACACTGAAGCTTTCTTT; CDR3aa: CASSQEVAPNTEAFF
d_gene: NA; j_gene: TRBJ1-2; v_gene: TRBV7-2; abundance: NA; CDR3nt: TGTGCCAGCAGCGTGAGTAGGGACACTCTACCACTCTTC; CDR3aa: CASSVSRDTLPLF
d_gene: NA; j_gene: TRBJ1-4; v_gene: TRBV15; abundance: NA; CDR3nt: TGTGCCACCAGCCGGGGGGGCATGGAGGAAAAACTGTTTTTT; CDR3aa: CATSRGGMEEKLFF
d_gene: NA; j_gene: TRBJ2-7; v_gene: TRBV20-1; abundance: NA; CDR3nt: TGCAGTGCTAGCGGCCGCTCCTACGAGCAGTACTTC; CDR3aa: CSASGRSYEQYF
d_gene: NA; j_gene: TRBJ1-4; v_gene: TRBV5-1; abundance: NA; CDR3nt: TGCGCCAGCAGCTTGGGGGTCTCAACTAATGAAAAACTGTTTTTT; CDR3aa: CASSLGVSTNEKLFF
d_gene: TRBD1; j_gene: TRBJ2-1; v_gene: TRBV30; abundance: NA; CDR3nt: TGTGCCTGGAGTGAGGGGGCCGTATCCTACAATGAGCAGTTCTTC; CDR3aa: CAWSEGAVSYNEQFF
d_gene: NA; j_gene: TRBJ2-4; v_gene: TRBV6-5; abundance: NA; CDR3nt: TGTGCCAGCTGGGGCAGGGGCGCCGTAAACATTCAGTACTTC; CDR3aa: CASWGRGAVNIQYF
d_gene: TRBD2; j_gene: TRBJ2-2; v_gene: TRBV4-1; abundance: NA; CDR3nt: TGCGCCGCCCGGGGGGACGCGAACACCGGGGAGCTGTTTTTT; CDR3aa: CAARGDANTGELFF
d_gene: TRBD2; j_gene: TRBJ2-1; v_gene: TRBV4-1; abundance: NA; CDR3nt: TGCGCCAGCAGCCAACAAACTAGCGGGAGGGGCTACAATGAGCAGTTCTTC; CDR3aa: CASSQQTSGRGYNEQFF
d_gene: NA; j_gene: TRBJ2-6; v_gene: TRBV20-1; abundance: NA; CDR3nt: TGCAGTGCTAGCGGGGGCTCTGGGGCCAACGTCCTGACTTTC; CDR3aa: CSASGGSGANVLTF
d_gene: NA; j_gene: TRBJ1-1; v_gene: TRBV20-1; abundance: NA; CDR3nt: TGCAGTGCTAGTAGCGGGGGGCCCCCTGAAGCTTTCTTT; CDR3aa: CSASSGGPPEAFF
d_gene: NA; j_gene: TRBJ1-4; v_gene: TRBV2; abundance: NA; CDR3nt: TGTGCCAGCAGTGAAGCGGGCACAGGCAATGAAAAACTGTTTTTT; CDR3aa: CASSEAGTGNEKLFF
d_gene: NA; j_gene: TRBJ2-3; v_gene: TRBV9; abundance: NA; CDR3nt: TGTGCCAGCAGTGGGGGGCTAGCAAGCACAGATACGCAGTATTTT; CDR3aa: CASSGGLASTDTQYF
d_gene: NA; j_gene: TRBJ1-4; v_gene: TRBV29-1; abundance: NA; CDR3nt: TGCAGCGTTTCGTTTGGGAAAAAACTGTTTTTT; CDR3aa: CSVSFGKKLFF
d_gene: NA; j_gene: TRBJ2-7; v_gene: TRBV18; abundance: few; CDR3nt: TGTGCCAGCTCCGACGGACAGTCCTACGAGCAGTACTTC; CDR3aa: CASSDGQSYEQYF
d_gene: NA; j_gene: TRBJ2-3; v_gene: TRBV3-1; abundance: NA; CDR3nt: TGTGCCAGCAGCCCGACCAGTTCCCCTACGCAGTATTTT; CDR3aa: CASSPTSSPTQYF
d_gene: NA; j_gene: TRBJ1-1; v_gene: TRBV5-1; abundance: NA; CDR3nt: TGCGCCAGCAGCTTGCAGCCAGGAAACACTGAAGCTTTCTTT; CDR3aa: CASSLQPGNTEAFF
d_gene: NA; j_gene: TRBJ2-5; v_gene: TRBV5-4; abundance: NA; CDR3nt: TGTGCCAGCAGCTCACCCTCGAAGGGGAGCGAGACCCAGTACTTC; CDR3aa: CASSSPSKGSETQYF
d_gene: NA; j_gene: TRBJ2-3; v_gene: TRBV29-1; abundance: NA; CDR3nt: TGCAGCGTTGGAGGGAAAGTGACAGATACGCAGTATTTT; CDR3aa: CSVGGKVTDTQYF
d_gene: NA; j_gene: TRBJ1-1; v_gene: TRBV4-1; abundance: NA; CDR3nt: TGCGCCAGCAGCCGAAGCTCGGCCACAACTGGGGTACGCACTGAAGCTTTCTTT; CDR3aa: CASSRSSATTGVRTEAFF
d_gene: NA; j_gene: TRBJ2-5; v_gene: TRBV3-1; abundance: NA; CDR3nt: TGTGCCAGCAGCCACGCGCAGGGAAAAGAGACCCAGTACTTC; CDR3aa: CASSHAQGKETQYF
d_gene: NA; j_gene: TRBJ2-2; v_gene: TRBV5-1; abundance: NA; CDR3nt: TGCGCCAGCAGACAGGTCCTCACCGGGGAGCTGTTTTTT; CDR3aa: CASRQVLTGELFF
d_gene: NA; j_gene: TRBJ2-5; v_gene: TRBV20-1; abundance: NA; CDR3nt: TGCAGTGCTAAGAGGGGACGCAGGCAAGAGACCCAGTACTTC; CDR3aa: CSAKRGRRQETQYF
d_gene: TRBD1; j_gene: TRBJ1-1; v_gene: TRBV29-1; abundance: NA; CDR3nt: TGCAGCGCAAAACAGGACAGGCCGAACACTGAAGCTTTCTTT; CDR3aa: CSAKQDRPNTEAFF
d_gene: TRBD2; j_gene: TRBJ2-5; v_gene: TRBV12-3/TRBV12-4; abundance: once; CDR3nt: TGTGCCAGCAGCCGGACTAGCGGGGGCCAAGAGACCCAGTACTTC; CDR3aa: CASSRTSGGQETQYF
d_gene: NA; j_gene: TRBJ2-7; v_gene: TRBV23-1; abundance: few; CDR3nt: TGCGCCAGCAGTCAAGTAGGGACCTACGAGCAGTACTTC; CDR3aa: CASSQVGTYEQYF
d_gene: NA; j_gene: TRBJ2-3; v_gene: TRBV5-1; abundance: NA; CDR3nt: TGCGCCAGCAGCTTGGGACAACGCACAGATACGCAGTATTTT; CDR3aa: CASSLGQRTDTQYF
d_gene: NA; j_gene: TRBJ1-4; v_gene: TRBV20-1; abundance: NA; CDR3nt: TGCAGTGCTAGGGTCGATTATGAAAAACTGTTTTTT; CDR3aa: CSARVDYEKLFF
d_gene: TRBD2; j_gene: TRBJ2-3; v_gene: TRBV28; abundance: NA; CDR3nt: TGTGCCAGCAAACCTAGCGGGAGCACAGATACGCAGTATTTT; CDR3aa: CASKPSGSTDTQYF
d_gene: NA; j_gene: TRBJ2-7; v_gene: TRBV6-5; abundance: NA; CDR3nt: TGTGCCAGCAGTGTCGCAGGGATCGGCGAGCAGTACTTC; CDR3aa: CASSVAGIGEQYF
d_gene: NA; j_gene: TRBJ1-5; v_gene: TRBV6-5; abundance: NA; CDR3nt: TGTGCCAGCAGTTACCGGGCAATCAATCAGCCCCAGCATTTT; CDR3aa: CASSYRAINQPQHF
d_gene: NA; j_gene: TRBJ2-5; v_gene: TRBV20-1; abundance: NA; CDR3nt: TGCAGTGCTAGATGGCAACAGTGGGAGACCCAGTACTTC; CDR3aa: CSARWQQWETQYF
d_gene: TRBD1; j_gene: TRBJ2-2; v_gene: TRBV5-1; abundance: NA; CDR3nt: TGCGCCAGCAGCCCGGGGACAGGGAGGACCGGGGAGCTGTTTTTT; CDR3aa: CASSPGTGRTGELFF
d_gene: NA; j_gene: TRBJ2-1; v_gene: TRBV25-1; abundance: NA; CDR3nt: TGTGCCAGCAACCCCCGAAGCTCCTACAATGAGCAGTTCTTC; CDR3aa: CASNPRSSYNEQFF
d_gene: NA; j_gene: TRBJ1-2; v_gene: TRBV4-1; abundance: NA; CDR3nt: TGCGCCAGCAGCTTACCGACCACCCCGGTGACGGGCTATGGCTACACCTTC; CDR3aa: CASSLPTTPVTGYGYTF
d_gene: NA; j_gene: TRBJ2-4; v_gene: TRBV20-1; abundance: NA; CDR3nt: TGCAGTGCCAGGGGGGGTAGTGGCAAAAACATTCAGTACTTC; CDR3aa: CSARGGSGKNIQYF
d_gene: TRBD1; j_gene: TRBJ1-5; v_gene: TRBV5-6; abundance: NA; CDR3nt: TGTGCCAGCAGCGTCGCCGGACAGGGCAATCAGCCCCAGCATTTT; CDR3aa: CASSVAGQGNQPQHF
d_gene: NA; j_gene: TRBJ1-4; v_gene: TRBV28; abundance: NA; CDR3nt: TGTGCCACCCAGGGAGAAGATGAAAAACTGTTTTTT; CDR3aa: CATQGEDEKLFF
d_gene: TRBD2; j_gene: TRBJ2-4; v_gene: TRBV6-1; abundance: few; CDR3nt: TGTGCCAGCAGCGCGGGACTAGGACAGTACTTC; CDR3aa: CASSAGLGQYF
d_gene: NA; j_gene: TRBJ2-7; v_gene: TRBV20-1; abundance: NA; CDR3nt: TGCAGTGCTAAGTCGACTCCTTACGAGCAGTACTTC; CDR3aa: CSAKSTPYEQYF
d_gene: NA; j_gene: TRBJ2-1; v_gene: TRBV23-1; abundance: NA; CDR3nt: TGCGCCAGCAGTCTCAGGGTAGACCGTGACTCCTACAATGAGCAGTTCTTC; CDR3aa: CASSLRVDRDSYNEQFF
d_gene: NA; j_gene: TRBJ1-2; v_gene: TRBV4-1; abundance: NA; CDR3nt: TGCGCCAGCAGCCAAGCGGGTCGGGACGGATACTATGGCTACACCTTC; CDR3aa: CASSQAGRDGYYGYTF
d_gene: NA; j_gene: TRBJ2-4; v_gene: TRBV5-1; abundance: NA; CDR3nt: TGCGCCAGCAGCTTGGCTGGACTAGGGGGCAACATTCAGTACTTC; CDR3aa: CASSLAGLGGNIQYF
d_gene: NA; j_gene: TRBJ2-1; v_gene: TRBV12-3/TRBV12-4; abundance: NA; CDR3nt: TGTGCCATCCTAAGGGGTTGGGGCAATGTTGAGCAGTTCTTC; CDR3aa: CAILRGWGNVEQFF
d_gene: TRBD1; j_gene: TRBJ1-1; v_gene: TRBV20-1; abundance: NA; CDR3nt: TGCAGTGCAAGTACCGGGACAGGGAACACTGAAGCTTTCTTT; CDR3aa: CSASTGTGNTEAFF
d_gene: TRBD2; j_gene: TRBJ2-1; v_gene: TRBV29-1; abundance: NA; CDR3nt: TGCAGCGGGGGGACTAGCGTCTCCAATGAGCAGTTCTTC; CDR3aa: CSGGTSVSNEQFF
d_gene: TRBD1; j_gene: TRBJ1-2; v_gene: TRBV4-2; abundance: NA; CDR3nt: TGTGCCAGCAGCCAACCGGGGACAGATGGCTACACCTTC; CDR3aa: CASSQPGTDGYTF
d_gene: TRBD2; j_gene: TRBJ2-1; v_gene: TRBV29-1; abundance: NA; CDR3nt: TGCAGCGTTGCCCGGACTAGCGCCAACAATGAGCAGTTCTTC; CDR3aa: CSVARTSANNEQFF
d_gene: NA; j_gene: TRBJ1-2; v_gene: TRBV20-1; abundance: NA; CDR3nt: TGCAGCCCGGGGCGGGGATATGGCTACACCTTC; CDR3aa: CSPGRGYGYTF
d_gene: TRBD2; j_gene: TRBJ2-1; v_gene: TRBV29-1; abundance: NA; CDR3nt: TGCAGCGTTGAAGATCAAAAGGGACTAGCGGGCAATGAGCAGTTCTTC; CDR3aa: CSVEDQKGLAGNEQFF
d_gene: TRBD1; j_gene: TRBJ1-2; v_gene: TRBV20-1; abundance: NA; CDR3nt: TGCAGTGCTAGGGGACAGGGGTATGGCTACACCTTC; CDR3aa: CSARGQGYGYTF
d_gene: TRBD1; j_gene: TRBJ1-1; v_gene: TRBV7-6; abundance: NA; CDR3nt: TGTGCCAGCAGCCCTCGGACAGGGTATGAGCACACTGAAGCTTTCTTT; CDR3aa: CASSPRTGYEHTEAFF
d_gene: NA; j_gene: TRBJ1-3; v_gene: TRBV29-1; abundance: NA; CDR3nt: TGCAGCGCCGATGTTCGGGCTGGAAACACCATATATTTT; CDR3aa: CSADVRAGNTIYF
d_gene: NA; j_gene: TRBJ1-2; v_gene: TRBV29-1; abundance: NA; CDR3nt: TGCAGCGTGGGCTTACAGGGTTCTGGCTACACCTTC; CDR3aa: CSVGLQGSGYTF